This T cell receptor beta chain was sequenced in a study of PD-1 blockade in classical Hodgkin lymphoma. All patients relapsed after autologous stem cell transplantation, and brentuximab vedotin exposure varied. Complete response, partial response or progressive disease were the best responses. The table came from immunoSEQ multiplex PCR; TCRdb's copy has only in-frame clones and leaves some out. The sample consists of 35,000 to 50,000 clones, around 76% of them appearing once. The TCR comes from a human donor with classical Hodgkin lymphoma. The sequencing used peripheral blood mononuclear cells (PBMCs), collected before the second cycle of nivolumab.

The CDR3 protein is CASRSEQYF. The CDR3 DNA follows: TGTGCCAGCAGATCCGAGCAGTACTTC. The genes are TRBV6-5 and TRBJ2-7; no reliable D call. The length of the CDR3 is 9 residues. Germline V gives CDR1 MNHEY, CDR2 SVGAGI. V lost 6 bases and J lost 6, with 3 bases in between.